This record concerns one TCR beta chain sequence. This entry is derived from a study of cytomegalovirus exposure and HLA in healthy donors. The CDR3 extends over 17 amino acids. J lost 2 bases, V lost 0 bases, and 4 bases had no gene match. Germline CDR1 reads LGHNA; CDR2 reads YNFKEQ. The data were produced by immunoSEQ multiplex PCR, yet TCRdb's version contains in-frame clones alone and is incomplete. The sample lists 110,000 to 150,000 clones; about 89% were seen once. Material for sequencing was PBMCs. V gene TRBV4-2 combines with J gene TRBJ2-5; 12 bases are shared with TRBD2. The TCR originated in a man aged 18 to 29 in good health and CMV-seronegative. CDR3 nucleotides: TGTGCCAGCAGCCAAGAGGCGACTAGCGGGGGTCAAGAGACCCAGTACTTC. Translated, it gives CASSQEATSGGQETQYF.